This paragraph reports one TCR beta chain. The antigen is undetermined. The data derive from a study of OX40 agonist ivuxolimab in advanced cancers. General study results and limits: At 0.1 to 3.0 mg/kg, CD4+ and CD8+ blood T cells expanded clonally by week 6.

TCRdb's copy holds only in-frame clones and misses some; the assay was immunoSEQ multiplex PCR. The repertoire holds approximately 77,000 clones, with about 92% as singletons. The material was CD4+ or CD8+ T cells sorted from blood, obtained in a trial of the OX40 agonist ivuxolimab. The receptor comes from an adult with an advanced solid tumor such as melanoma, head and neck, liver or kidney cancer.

CDR3 in DNA: TGCGCCAGCAGCTTGGAAGCGCCCAGGGGAAACAATGAGCAGTTCTTC. Its translation: CASSLEAPRGNNEQFF. The chain employs TRBV5-1 and TRBJ2-1, with D possibly matching TRBD1 (6 bases). The V and J ends lost 0 bases and 5 bases respectively, with 15 bases between them. Germline lookup yields CDR1 SGHRS and CDR2 YFSETQ. CDR3 length equals 16 residues.